This entry describes one T cell receptor beta chain. V shed 3 bases and J shed 2 bases, with 8 bases lying between them. CDR1 is SGHTA and CDR2 is FQGTGA in the germline V gene. The CDR3 is 15 residues long. These data come from a study of T cell changes during pregnancy in multiple sclerosis. Using immunoSEQ multiplex PCR, the repertoire was profiled, and TCRdb retains in-frame clones only, with some absent. The sample contains more than 60,000 clones, 91% of which appear only once. The V gene is TRBV7-3, the J gene TRBJ1-6, with a weak D call TRBD1 (5 bases). This material consisted of peripheral blood, taken before pregnancy. The clonotype originates from a female donor with multiple sclerosis, enrolled in a pregnancy study. Here the CDR3 reads CASSFQGTYNSPLHF. CDR3 sequence (DNA): TGTGCCAGCAGCTTCCAGGGCACCTATAATTCACCCCTCCACTTT.